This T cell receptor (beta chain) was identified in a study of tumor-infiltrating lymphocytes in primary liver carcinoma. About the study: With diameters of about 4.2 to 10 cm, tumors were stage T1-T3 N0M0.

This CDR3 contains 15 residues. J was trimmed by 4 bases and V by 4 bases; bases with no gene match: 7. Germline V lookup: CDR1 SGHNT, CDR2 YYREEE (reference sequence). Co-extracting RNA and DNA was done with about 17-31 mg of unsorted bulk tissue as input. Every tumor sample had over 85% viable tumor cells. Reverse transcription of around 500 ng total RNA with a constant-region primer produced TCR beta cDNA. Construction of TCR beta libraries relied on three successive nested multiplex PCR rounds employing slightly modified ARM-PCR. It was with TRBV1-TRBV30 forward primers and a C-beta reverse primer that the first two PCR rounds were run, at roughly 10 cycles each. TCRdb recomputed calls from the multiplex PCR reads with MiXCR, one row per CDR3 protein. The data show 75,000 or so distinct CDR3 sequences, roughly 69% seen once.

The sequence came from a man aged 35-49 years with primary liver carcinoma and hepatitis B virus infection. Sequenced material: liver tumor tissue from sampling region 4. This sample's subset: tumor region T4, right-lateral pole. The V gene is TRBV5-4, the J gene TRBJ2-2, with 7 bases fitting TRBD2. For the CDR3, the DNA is TGTGCCAGCAGCGTGGGACTAACGGGCACCGGGGAGCTGTTTTTT. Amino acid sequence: CASSVGLTGTGELFF.